Reported below is one T cell receptor beta chain. CDR1 is SGDLS, CDR2 YYNGEE, per germline. CDR3 length equals 15 residues. V shed 0 bases and J 2 bases; nucleotides not matched to a gene: 4. These data originate in a study of blood T cell repertoires in COVID-19. Study summary: Acute and convalescent COVID-19 samples came from the United States, Italy and Spain. Nucleic acid was either cDNA or gDNA, and it came from T cells, B-cell-depleted T cells, or PBMCs.

Authors' methods: Reference gene primer amplification in the assay estimated nucleated cell counts. Profiling relied on immunoSEQ multiplex PCR, and the TCRdb table lists in-frame clones only, not all of them. From that table come the V and J calls and clone size; the DNA was used to work out D and trimming. The sample carries about 100,000 clones, about 90% recorded once. Sequencing was done on a sample of peripheral blood. The chain is built from TRBV9 and TRBJ2-5; 7 bases agree with TRBD1. The receptor was isolated from a human donor in a cohort sampled during active COVID-19. Here the CDR3 reads CASSVDGRGQETQYF. CDR3 DNA sequence: TGTGCCAGCAGCGTAGATGGCAGGGGGCAAGAGACCCAGTACTTC.